What follows describes a single TCR beta chain. Its antigen remains unknown. CDR1 and CDR2 (germline): LGHNA, YNFKEQ. Between the trimmed V and J ends, which lost 3 bases and 3 bases, there was a span of 14 bases. CDR3 size: 15 residues. 60 Vbeta and 13 Jbeta primers were used in PCR. Profiled with immunoSEQ multiplex PCR; TCRdb holds only in-frame clones, not every one. The sample lists 55,000 to 80,000 clones, approximately 74% occurring once. The sample comes from a study of cytomegalovirus exposure and HLA in healthy donors. Points from the study as a whole: A later analysis found common viral pathogens apparently linked to several of the most significant clusters.

Sample: PBMCs. The rearrangement uses TRBV4-2 and TRBJ1-1; the D gene is possibly TRBD1 (5 bases). This receptor was taken from a woman aged 30 to 39 in good health and CMV-seropositive. As DNA, the CDR3 is TGTGCCAGCAGCCAGGTTGGGGCAGGGTACACTGAAGCTTTCTTT. Its translation: CASSQVGAGYTEAFF.